One and the same sample provided the 29 T cell receptor beta chains below, sequenced in a study of blood T cell repertoires in COVID-19. Some clones are missing from TCRdb's copy, which holds only in-frame ones; the method was immunoSEQ multiplex PCR. This table holds about 49,000 clones, about 90% found once. Sequenced: peripheral blood. These receptors were taken from a woman over 75 with COVID-19, enrolled during active disease.

The chain combines TRBV5-4 with TRBJ2-5; 7 bases map to TRBD1. This CDR3 has 14 residues. The V and J ends lost 2 bases and 3 bases, in that order; junction bases with no gene match: 4. Per germline, CDR1 SGHNT and CDR2 YYREEE (reference sequence). The CDR3 nucleotides read TGTGCCAGCAGCTTCGGACAGGCCGAAGAGACCCAGTACTTC. It translates to CASSFGQAEETQYF.

The sample holds a few counts of this clone. The CDR3 DNA is TGTGCCAGCAGCTTGGGCCAGACACTTAGCAATCAGCCCCAGCATTTT. Protein product: CASSLGQTLSNQPQHF. The chain has TRBV5-5 and TRBJ1-5, with D uncertain. With 0 bases removed from V and 0 bases from J, the gap between germline ends came to 10 bases. This CDR3 contains 16 residues. CDR1 and CDR2 (germline): SGHKS, YYEKEE (reference sequence).

The chain has TRBV24-1 and TRBJ2-1; 16 nucleotides line up with TRBD2. The J segment lost 7 bases and the V segment lost 3 bases, leaving 8 bases of the junction unmatched. Germline CDR1 reads KGHDR; CDR2 reads SFDVKD. This CDR3 is built from 18 residues. CDR3 bases: TGTGCCACCAGTGATCACCCGGGACTAGCGGGGGGGCCAAATGAGCAGTTCTTC. The encoded protein is CATSDHPGLAGGPNEQFF.

The gene calls are TRBV19 and TRBJ1-2, with TRBD1 matching over 12 bases. The CDR3 sequence is 16 residues long. Germline V CDR1 and CDR2: LNHDA, SQIVND (reference sequence). The ends lost 6 bases at V and 0 bases at J; junction bases unmatched: 5. CDR3 coding DNA: TGTGCCAGTAGACCCGGGACAGGGGGCCCTAACTATGGCTACACCTTC. The encoded protein is CASRPGTGGPNYGYTF.

The chain joins TRBV6-6 to TRBJ1-2, with D uncertain. V was cut by 5 bases and J by 7 bases, with 26 bases left in between. Germline V gene sequence: CDR1 MNHNY, CDR2 SVGAGI (reference sequence). There are 17 residues in the CDR3. CDR3 nucleotide sequence: TGTGCCAGCAGTCCTTCCGGGGTAGCCCGGGATGCGGGTGGCTACACCTTC. Translation: CASSPSGVARDAGGYTF.

The rearrangement links TRBV5-1 to TRBJ2-1, with 15 bases that match TRBD2. Looked up from germline, CDR1 is SGHRS and CDR2 is YFSETQ. This CDR3 region has 18 residues. With V trimmed by 4 bases and J by 4 bases, 9 bases remained unmatched. The CDR3 sequence: CASSAGLAGGYRYNEQFF. DNA for the CDR3: TGCGCCAGCAGCGCGGGACTAGCGGGGGGTTACCGTTACAATGAGCAGTTCTTC.

In the case of this clone: The same CDR3 arises from other DNA sequences in this sample as well. The CDR3 loop is CASRGGTEAFF. In nucleotides, the CDR3 is TGTGCCAGCCGGGGGGGCACTGAAGCTTTCTTT. The rearrangement uses TRBV3-1 (or the pseudogene TRBV3-2) and TRBJ1-1; tentative D call: TRBD1 (5 bases). The CDR3 is 11 amino acids. Germline V gene data show CDR1 as LGHDT and CDR2 as YNNKEL (reference sequence). Trimming removed 8 bases from V and 4 bases from J, with 8 bases in between.

A single count supports this clone. The J gene is TRBJ2-7, the V gene TRBV28; 7 nucleotides line up with TRBD1. Losses at the gene ends were 5 bases for V and 4 bases for J; bases not matched to a gene: 8. This CDR3 contains 14 residues. CDR1 MDHEN and CDR2 SYDVKM come from the germline V gene. In DNA, the CDR3 is TGTGCCAGCAGTAACCAAGGGGGCTGGTACGAGCAGTACTTC. Its protein product is CASSNQGGWYEQYF.

The CDR3 loop is CASSLWQGARNEQFF. The CDR3 DNA reads as TGCGCCAGCAGCTTGTGGCAGGGGGCGCGTAATGAGCAGTTCTTC. V is TRBV5-1 and J is TRBJ2-1, with 8 bases aligning to TRBD1. This CDR3 region has 15 residues. Trimming removed 1 base from V and 7 bases from J; junction bases left unmatched: 7. Looked up from germline, CDR1 is SGHRS and CDR2 is YFSETQ.

This clone was seen many times. The chain has TRBV5-6 and TRBJ1-1; TRBD1 might be the D (5 bases). V was shortened by 1 base and J by 1 base, with 5 bases between the two germline ends. The CDR3 sequence is 13 residues long. Germline loops: CDR1 SGHDT, CDR2 YYEEEE. CDR3 sequence reads: CASSLTGNTEAFF. The CDR3 region has the DNA TGTGCCAGCAGCTTGACAGGGAACACTGAAGCTTTCTTT.

J is TRBJ2-2 and V is TRBV19, with 11 positions matching TRBD2. V shed 2 bases, J shed 4 bases, and the junction held 6 bases outside the gene matches. The CDR3 contains 17 residues. Germline CDR1 reads LNHDA; CDR2 reads SQIVND (reference sequence). CDR3 coding DNA: TGTGCCAGTAGTATAACTAGCGGGAGCTTTCGCACCGGGGAGCTGTTTTTT. Protein sequence: CASSITSGSFRTGELFF. Full variable domain (rest looked up from reference TRBV19 and TRBJ2-2): DGGITQSPKYLFRKEGQNVTLSCEQNLNHDAMYWYRQDPGQGLRLIYYSQIVNDFQKGDIAEGYSVSREKKESFPLTVTSAQKNPTAFYLCASSITSGSFRTGELFFGEGSRLTVL.

The chain recombines TRBV27 with TRBJ1-5; TRBD1 matches at 9 bases. V shed 3 bases and J 6 bases; nucleotides not matched to a gene: 6. Per the germline V gene, CDR1 is MNHEY and CDR2 is SMNVEV (reference sequence). The CDR3 consists of 15 residues. The CDR3 bases are TGTGCCAGCAGTTTGGTACAGGGGGCCGGTCAGCCCCAGCATTTT. Encoded protein: CASSLVQGAGQPQHF.

With respect to this clone: Other DNA sequences within the sample encode an identical CDR3. The chain has TRBV7-9 and TRBJ2-3, with a tentative D call TRBD1 (5 bases). The CDR3 covers 12 residues. From germline, CDR1 is SEHNR and CDR2 FQNEAQ (reference sequence). V was trimmed by 6 bases and J by 6 bases, leaving 10 bases between them. The CDR3 loop is CASSPGRDTQYF. Written as DNA, the CDR3 is TGTGCCAGCAGTCCAGGGCGGGATACGCAGTATTTT.

Concerning this clone: This specimen includes other DNA sequences encoding the same CDR3. The chain links TRBV28 to TRBJ1-5; 7 nucleotides line up with TRBD1. Germline V gene data show CDR1 as MDHEN and CDR2 as SYDVKM. The CDR3 runs to 14 residues. V lost 6 bases, J lost 4 bases, and 6 bases stayed unmatched. The CDR3 sequence is CASSRQGGNQPQHF. The CDR3 DNA sequence: TGTGCCAGCAGCCGACAGGGTGGTAATCAGCCCCAGCATTTT.

By share, this clone ranks as medium-sized (0.01 to 0.1%). The sample has other DNA sequences that encode this CDR3 too. This rearrangement joins TRBV7-9 to TRBJ1-1; D remains ambiguous. This CDR3 contains 11 residues. V was trimmed by 5 bases and J by 5 bases, leaving 6 bases between them. CDR1 SEHNR and CDR2 FQNEAQ come from the germline V gene (reference sequence). The CDR3 DNA sequence: TGTGCCAGCAGCCCCGGGACTGAAGCTTTCTTT. Translation gives CASSPGTEAFF.

CDR3 nucleotide sequence: TGTGCCAGCAGCTTATGGCGGGGGGATCAGCCCCAGCATTTT. Amino acids: CASSLWRGDQPQHF. The chain joins TRBV7-8 to TRBJ1-5; TRBD1 might be the D (5 bases). CDR1 and CDR2 from the germline V gene are SGHVS and FQNEAQ. There are 14 residues in the CDR3. V was clipped by 2 bases and J by 5 bases, with 10 bases between them.

The chain is built from TRBV19 and TRBJ2-3; a possible D gene is TRBD2 (5 bases). This CDR3 comprises 14 residues. The V and J ends lost 0 bases and 3 bases respectively, with 7 bases between them. CDR1 is LNHDA and CDR2 is SQIVND in the germline V gene (reference sequence). CDR3 bases: TGTGCCAGTAGTATAGATCGCGGGACAGATACGCAGTATTTT. This encodes CASSIDRGTDTQYF.

This rearrangement joins TRBV6-6 to TRBJ2-4, with 9 bases identical to TRBD1. CDR3 length: 18 amino acids. The junction had 12 bases not matched to a gene; V was cut back by 5 bases and J by 1 base. Germline CDR1 and CDR2: MNHNY and SVGAGI (reference sequence). The CDR3 here is CASSPPGQGAGAKNIQYF. In DNA, the CDR3 is TGTGCCAGCAGTCCCCCGGGACAGGGAGCAGGCGCCAAAAACATTCAGTACTTC.

This chain connects TRBV5-1 to TRBJ1-5; 9 bases map to TRBD1. This CDR3 has 15 amino acids. J was trimmed by 2 bases and V by 3 bases; bases with no gene match: 3. The germline gives CDR1 SGHRS, CDR2 YFSETQ. CDR3 sequence (DNA): TGCGCCAGCAGCTGGACAGGGGCTGGCAATCAGCCCCAGCATTTT. Translation gives CASSWTGAGNQPQHF.

This rearrangement joins TRBV28 to TRBJ1-5; 9 bases are shared with TRBD1. This CDR3 has 15 amino acids. J gave up 4 bases and V 10 bases, and 11 bases lay outside the gene matches. Germline V gives CDR1 MDHEN, CDR2 SYDVKM. The CDR3, as DNA: TGTGCCACCCGACAGGGGGTCCATGATAATCAGCCCCAGCATTTT. Encoded protein: CATRQGVHDNQPQHF.

This clone was recorded only once. The chain is built from TRBV19 and TRBJ2-7; 7 positions agree with TRBD2. This CDR3 is built from 14 residues. Germline V gene sequence: CDR1 LNHDA, CDR2 SQIVND (reference sequence). J gave up 2 bases and V 4 bases, and 5 bases lay outside the gene matches. In DNA form, the CDR3 reads TGTGCCAGTAGTAAATGGACTAGGCCCTACGAGCAGTACTTC. It encodes CASSKWTRPYEQYF.

V is TRBV28 and J is TRBJ1-2; 9 bases line up with TRBD1. The V and J ends lost 6 bases and 0 bases, in that order; junction bases with no gene match: 14. The CDR3 covers 18 residues. Per germline, CDR1 MDHEN and CDR2 SYDVKM. The CDR3 nucleotides are TGTGCCAGCAGACGTCCCCGGGACAGGGTCAAGGCTAACTATGGCTACACCTTC. Translated: CASRRPRDRVKANYGYTF.

The chain is built from TRBV30 and TRBJ1-5, with D possibly being TRBD1 (5 bases). Germline V gives CDR1 GTSNPN, CDR2 SVGIG (reference sequence). The CDR3 extends over 15 amino acids. Trimming removed 0 bases at V and 5 bases at J, with 14 bases between. CDR3 sequence: CAWSVRGVIYQPQHF. The CDR3 region has the DNA TGTGCCTGGAGTGTACGGGGGGTAATTTATCAGCCCCAGCATTTT. Full variable domain (remainder filled in from reference TRBV30 and TRBJ1-5): SQTIHQWPATLVQPVGSPLSLECTVEGTSNPNLYWYRQAAGRGLQLLFYSVGIGQISSEVPQNLSASRPQDRQFILSSKKLLLSDSGFYLCAWSVRGVIYQPQHFGDGTRLSIL.

V is TRBV28 and J is TRBJ2-4, with TRBD1 matching 9 bases. V lost 7 bases, J lost 6 bases, and 7 bases stayed unmatched. The CDR3 length is 14 residues. CDR1 MDHEN and CDR2 SYDVKM come from the germline V gene. CDR3 sequence: CASTRGTGLNIQYF. DNA of the CDR3: TGTGCCAGCACCCGCGGGACAGGGTTAAACATTCAGTACTTC.

This chain uses TRBV11-2 with TRBJ2-5; no definite D call. Germline V gene data show CDR1 as SGHAT and CDR2 as FQNNGV. V lost 0 bases, J lost 5 bases, and 10 bases lay in between. The CDR3 consists of 14 residues. CDR3: CASSLEPRAETQYF. DNA of the CDR3: TGTGCCAGCAGCTTAGAACCCAGAGCGGAGACCCAGTACTTC. Looking up the rest from reference TRBV11-2 and TRBJ2-5 gives the full variable domain: EAGVAQSPRYKIIEKRQSVAFWCNPISGHATLYWYQQILGQGPKLLIQFQNNGVVDDSQLPKDRFSAERLKGVDSTLKIQPAKLEDSAVYLCASSLEPRAETQYFGPGTRLLVL.

This chain joins TRBV5-1 and TRBJ1-1, with TRBD1 matching 7 bases. The V segment lost 9 bases and the J segment 0 bases; nucleotides outside the gene matches: 5. The V gene's germline CDR1 is SGHRS and CDR2 YFSETQ. CDR3 length equals 13 residues. CDR3 sequence (DNA): TGCGCCACACGACAGGGTATGAACACTGAAGCTTTCTTT. Encoded protein: CATRQGMNTEAFF. The whole variable domain, remainder taken from reference TRBV5-1 and TRBJ1-1, is KAGVTQTPRYLIKTRGQQVTLSCSPISGHRSVSWYQQTPGQGLQFLFEYFSETQRNKGNFPGRFSGRQFSNSRSEMNVSTLELGDSALYLCATRQGMNTEAFFGQGTRLTVV.

V gene TRBV7-2 combines with J gene TRBJ2-7, with TRBD2 matching over 10 bases. This CDR3 has 15 amino acids. From germline, CDR1 is SGHTA and CDR2 FQGNSA. V lost 9 bases to trimming and J lost 2 bases; unmatched junction nucleotides: 10. The CDR3 region has the DNA TGTGCCAGTTTGCCTAGCGGGAGTTTCACCTACGAGCAGTACTTC. This codes for CASLPSGSFTYEQYF.

This rearrangement joins TRBV19 to TRBJ1-5; the match to TRBD1 covers 7 bases. Germline V lookup: CDR1 LNHDA, CDR2 SQIVND (reference sequence). This CDR3 region has 17 residues. J was trimmed by 0 bases and V by 5 bases; bases with no gene match: 10. The CDR3 loop is CASSLFRDSYSNQPQHF. The CDR3 nucleotides read TGTGCCAGTAGTCTGTTCCGGGACAGCTATAGCAATCAGCCCCAGCATTTT.

The DNA for the CDR3 is TGTGCCAGCAGCCCTCACACAGGGCCGAACACCGGGGAGCTGTTTTTT. As protein: CASSPHTGPNTGELFF. The chain couples TRBV9 to TRBJ2-2, with D maybe TRBD1 (6 bases). The CDR3 has 16 amino acids. In germline, CDR1 is SGDLS, CDR2 YYNGEE. Trimming stripped 4 bases from V and 0 bases from J, with 13 bases between.